This T cell receptor (beta chain) is drawn from a study of cytomegalovirus exposure and HLA in healthy donors. Germline V CDR1 and CDR2: SGHDN, FVKESK. The CDR3 runs 14 residues. Unmatched junction bases numbered 3, after V lost 4 bases and J lost 2 bases. PCR amplification relied on 60 Vbeta primers (plus 13 Jbeta primers). The method was immunoSEQ multiplex PCR; TCRdb's version includes in-frame clones alone and lacks a portion of them. This sample has around 200,000 clones, with 80% to 90% found just once. The sample consisted of PBMCs. The TCR sequence derives from a girl aged 2-10 years in good health and CMV-seropositive. The V and J genes are TRBV14 and TRBJ2-3; 7 bases are a match to TRBD2. This CDR3 reads CASSPGLLTDTQYF. Written as DNA, the CDR3 is TGTGCCAGCAGCCCGGGACTACTCACAGATACGCAGTATTTT.